The 5 T cell receptor beta chains below come from one sample, sequenced in a study of blood T cell repertoires in COVID-19. The assay was immunoSEQ multiplex PCR, and TCRdb's table has in-frame clones only and misses some. Of tens of thousands of clones listed, 80% to 90% are singletons. Sequencing was performed on peripheral blood. The receptors here all came from a man aged 25 to 40 with acute or convalescent COVID-19.

The CDR3 reads CAWSSGTGDYGYTF. Here the CDR3 DNA reads TGTGCCTGGAGTTCCGGGACAGGAGACTATGGCTACACCTTC. The chain joins TRBV30 to TRBJ1-2, with TRBD1 matching 8 bases. CDR1 and CDR2 from the germline V gene are GTSNPN and SVGIG (reference sequence). The CDR3 length is 14 residues. V was pared by 2 bases and J by 3 bases, with 5 bases of the junction left unmatched. Using reference TRBV30 and TRBJ1-2 for the parts outside the CDR3, the full variable domain is SQTIHQWPATLVQPVGSPLSLECTVEGTSNPNLYWYRQAAGRGLQLLFYSVGIGQISSEVPQNLSASRPQDRQFILSSKKLLLSDSGFYLCAWSSGTGDYGYTFGSGTRLTVV.

The CDR3 reads CASNWRYGYTF. The CDR3 DNA follows: TGTGCCAGCAACTGGCGGTATGGCTACACCTTC. The chain is built from TRBV28 and TRBJ1-2; D uncertain. CDR1 is MDHEN, CDR2 SYDVKM, per germline. Trimming cost V 7 bases and J 5 bases, with 8 bases left between them. The CDR3 runs to 11 residues.

The chain recombines TRBV15 with TRBJ1-1; TRBD1 might be the D (5 bases). The CDR3 spans 14 residues. Trimming took off 0 bases at V and 4 bases at J, with 9 bases between the two ends. Per the germline V gene, CDR1 is LNHNV and CDR2 is YYDKDF (reference sequence). The CDR3 here is CATSRDVGGTEAFF. CDR3 nucleotide sequence: TGTGCCACCAGCAGAGATGTGGGGGGCACTGAAGCTTTCTTT.

This chain uses TRBV3-1 (or the pseudogene TRBV3-2) with TRBJ1-1, with no clear D. This CDR3 comprises 14 residues. Germline lookup yields CDR1 LGHDT and CDR2 YNNKEL (reference sequence). V was clipped by 1 base and J by 7 bases, with 13 bases between them. CDR3 in amino acids: CASSQGGGYGEAFF. CDR3 DNA: TGTGCCAGCAGCCAAGGAGGAGGGTATGGTGAAGCTTTCTTT.

In DNA, the CDR3 is TGCAGCGTTGTACCGGGACAGGTCAGCACTGAAGCTTTCTTT. It specifies CSVVPGQVSTEAFF. The chain employs TRBV29-1 and TRBJ1-1; TRBD1 matches 8 bases. This CDR3 is built from 14 residues. V gave up 4 bases and J gave up 4 bases; unmatched junction bases: 8. Germline V lookup: CDR1 SQVTM, CDR2 ANQGSEA. Filled out from reference TRBV29-1 and TRBJ1-1, the complete variable domain reads SAVISQKPSRDICQRGTSLTIQCQVDSQVTMMFWYRQQPGQSLTLIATANQGSEATYESGFVIDKFPISRPNLTFSTLTVSNMSPEDSSIYLCSVVPGQVSTEAFFGQGTRLTVV.